The clone carrying this T cell receptor (beta chain) was counted once. Its antigen is undetermined. This entry comes from a study of cytomegalovirus exposure and HLA in healthy donors. Study-wide results and caveats: Among the most significant clusters, several appeared linked to common viral pathogens in a later analysis. TCR beta chains numbering some 160 were designated cytomegalovirus-associated. TCR beta sequences reportedly predicted most subjects' HLA-A and HLA-B alleles accurately.

The germline V and J ends were trimmed by 3 bases and 3 bases, with 15 bases remaining between them. Germline loops: CDR1 GTSNPN, CDR2 SVGIG (reference sequence). The CDR3 contains 15 residues. Researchers ran the PCR with 60 Vbeta and 13 Jbeta primers. Generated by immunoSEQ multiplex PCR, the TCRdb table keeps only in-frame clones and is missing some. Here the sample spans about 200,000 clones, roughly three quarters being singletons. The sequenced material came from PBMCs. The origin of this receptor is a man aged 45 to 65 in good health and CMV-seronegative. The rearrangement joins TRBV30 to TRBJ1-5, with D maybe TRBD1 (5 bases). The chain's CDR3 is CAWRAGGGSNQPQHF. The DNA for the CDR3 is TGTGCCTGGAGGGCTGGGGGGGGTTCCAATCAGCCCCAGCATTTT.